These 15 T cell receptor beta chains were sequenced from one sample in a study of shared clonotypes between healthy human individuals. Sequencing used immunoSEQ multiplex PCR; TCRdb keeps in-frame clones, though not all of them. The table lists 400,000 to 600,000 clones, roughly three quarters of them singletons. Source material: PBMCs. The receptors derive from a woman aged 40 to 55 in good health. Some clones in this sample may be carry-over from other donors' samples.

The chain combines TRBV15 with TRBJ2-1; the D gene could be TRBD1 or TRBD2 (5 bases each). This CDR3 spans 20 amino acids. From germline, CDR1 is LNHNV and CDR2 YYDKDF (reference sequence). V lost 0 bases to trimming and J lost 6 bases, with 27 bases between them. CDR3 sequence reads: CATSRDRFRDGPLRSNEQFF. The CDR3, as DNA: TGTGCCACCAGCAGAGATCGTTTCCGGGACGGACCACTTAGAAGCAATGAGCAGTTCTTC.

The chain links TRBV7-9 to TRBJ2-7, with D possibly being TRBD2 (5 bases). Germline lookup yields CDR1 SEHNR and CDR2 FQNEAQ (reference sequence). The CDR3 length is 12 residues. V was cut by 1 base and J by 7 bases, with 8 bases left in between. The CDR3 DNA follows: TGTGCCAGCAGCTTAGAGCCGGGGGAGCAGTACTTC. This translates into CASSLEPGEQYF. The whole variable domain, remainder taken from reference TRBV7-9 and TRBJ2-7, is DTGVSQNPRHKITKRGQNVTFRCDPISEHNRLYWYRQTLGQGPEFLTYFQNEAQLEKSRLLSDRFSAERPKGSFSTLEIQRTEQGDSAMYLCASSLEPGEQYFGPGTRLTVT.

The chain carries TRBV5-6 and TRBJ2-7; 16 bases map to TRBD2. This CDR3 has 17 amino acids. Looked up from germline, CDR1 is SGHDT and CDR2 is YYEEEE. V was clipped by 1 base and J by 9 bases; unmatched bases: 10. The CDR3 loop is CASSLTGTSGRATVQYF. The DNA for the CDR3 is TGTGCCAGCAGCTTGACCGGGACTAGCGGGAGGGCCACCGTGCAGTACTTC. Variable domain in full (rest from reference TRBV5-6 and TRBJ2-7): DAGVTQSPTHLIKTRGQQVTLRCSPKSGHDTVSWYQQALGQGPQFIFQYYEEEERQRGNFPDRFSGHQFPNYSSELNVNALLLGDSALYLCASSLTGTSGRATVQYFGPGTRLTVT.

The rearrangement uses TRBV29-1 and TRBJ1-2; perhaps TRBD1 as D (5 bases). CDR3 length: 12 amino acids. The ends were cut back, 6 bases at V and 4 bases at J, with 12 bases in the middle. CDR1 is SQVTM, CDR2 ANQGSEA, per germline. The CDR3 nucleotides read TGCAGCGTGGTACGGGGGTCCTATGGCTACACCTTC. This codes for CSVVRGSYGYTF.

CDR3 sequence reads: CASSIQHPRWEQYF. CDR3 DNA: TGTGCCAGTAGTATCCAGCATCCGCGGTGGGAGCAGTACTTC. The chain carries TRBV19 and TRBJ2-7; D remains unclear. Deletions cut 3 bases from V and 7 bases from J, with 16 bases between. Germline V lookup: CDR1 LNHDA, CDR2 SQIVND (reference sequence). The CDR3 has 14 residues.

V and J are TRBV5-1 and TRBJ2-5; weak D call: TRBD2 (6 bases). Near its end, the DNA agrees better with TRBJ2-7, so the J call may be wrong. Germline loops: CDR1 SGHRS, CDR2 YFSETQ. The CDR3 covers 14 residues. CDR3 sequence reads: CASSFGSSSYEQYF. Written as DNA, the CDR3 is TGCGCCAGCAGCTTCGGGAGTAGCTCCTACGAGCAGTACTTC.

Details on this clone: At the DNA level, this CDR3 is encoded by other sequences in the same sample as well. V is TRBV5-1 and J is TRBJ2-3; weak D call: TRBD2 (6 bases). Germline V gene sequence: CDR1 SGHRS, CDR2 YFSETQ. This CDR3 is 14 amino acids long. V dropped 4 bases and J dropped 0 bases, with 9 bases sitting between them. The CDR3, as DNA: TGCGCCAGCAGCCGGGACTCAAGCACAGATACGCAGTATTTT. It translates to CASSRDSSTDTQYF.

CDR3 loop: CASRLAGSGNTIYF. CDR3 DNA sequence: TGTGCCAGCAGATTAGCAGGGAGTGGAAACACCATATATTTT. V gene TRBV2 combines with J gene TRBJ1-3, with D perhaps TRBD1 (5 bases). Trimming removed 6 bases at V and 3 bases at J, with 12 bases between. CDR1 and CDR2 from the germline V gene are SNHLY and FYNNEI. This CDR3 comprises 14 residues.

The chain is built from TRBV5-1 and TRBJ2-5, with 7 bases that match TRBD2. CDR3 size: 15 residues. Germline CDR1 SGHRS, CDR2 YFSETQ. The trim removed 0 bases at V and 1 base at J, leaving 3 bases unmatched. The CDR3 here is CASSLEPSGQETQYF. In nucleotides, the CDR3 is TGCGCCAGCAGCTTGGAGCCTAGCGGCCAAGAGACCCAGTACTTC.

Here the CDR3 reads CGATGQGAHEQYF. The CDR3 DNA is TGCGGCGCCACGGGACAGGGGGCTCACGAGCAGTACTTC. The chain recombines TRBV29-1 with TRBJ2-7; 12 bases line up with TRBD1. This CDR3 comprises 13 residues. CDR1 SQVTM and CDR2 ANQGSEA come from the germline V gene.

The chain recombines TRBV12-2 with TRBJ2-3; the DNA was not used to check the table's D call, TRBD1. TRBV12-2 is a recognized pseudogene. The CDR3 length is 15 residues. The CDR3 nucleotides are TGTGCAAGTCGCCCCCGGGACAGGGGTACAGATACGCAGTATTTT. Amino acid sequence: CASRPRDRGTDTQYF.

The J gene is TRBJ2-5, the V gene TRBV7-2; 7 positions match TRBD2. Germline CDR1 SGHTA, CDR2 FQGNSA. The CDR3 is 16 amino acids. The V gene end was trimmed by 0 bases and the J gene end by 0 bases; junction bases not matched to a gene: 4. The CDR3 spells CASSLARGTYQETQYF. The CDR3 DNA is TGTGCCAGCAGCTTAGCGCGGGGGACTTACCAAGAGACCCAGTACTTC.

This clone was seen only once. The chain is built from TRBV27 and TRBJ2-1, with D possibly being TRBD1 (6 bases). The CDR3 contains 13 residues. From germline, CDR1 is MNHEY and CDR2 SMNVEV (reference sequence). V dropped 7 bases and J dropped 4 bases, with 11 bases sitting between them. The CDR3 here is CASKGRGYNEQFF. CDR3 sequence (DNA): TGTGCCAGCAAGGGAAGGGGGTACAATGAGCAGTTCTTC.

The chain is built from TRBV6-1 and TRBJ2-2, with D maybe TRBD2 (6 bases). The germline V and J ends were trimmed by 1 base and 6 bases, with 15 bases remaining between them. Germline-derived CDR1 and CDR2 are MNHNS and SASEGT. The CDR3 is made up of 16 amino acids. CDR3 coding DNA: TGTGCCAGCAGTGAAGACTCATGGAGGGCCCCCGGGGAGCTGTTTTTT. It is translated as CASSEDSWRAPGELFF.

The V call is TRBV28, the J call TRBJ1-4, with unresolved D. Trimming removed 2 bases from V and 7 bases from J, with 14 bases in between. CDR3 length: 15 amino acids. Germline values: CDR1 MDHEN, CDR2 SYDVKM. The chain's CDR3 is CASSLSGRPGEKLFF. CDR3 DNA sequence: TGTGCCAGCAGTTTAAGCGGCCGCCCGGGTGAAAAACTGTTTTTT. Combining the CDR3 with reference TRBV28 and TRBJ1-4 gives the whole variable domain DVKVTQSSRYLVKRTGEKVFLECVQDMDHENMFWYRQDPGLGLRLIYFSYDVKMKEKGDIPEGYSVSREKKERFSLILESASTNQTSMYLCASSLSGRPGEKLFFGSGTQLSVL.